The T cell receptor beta chain under discussion was sequenced for a study of blood T cell repertoires in COVID-19. Background on the study: Samples came from the United States, Italy and Spain, spanning acute and convalescent COVID-19. Nucleic acid was either cDNA or gDNA, and it came from T cells, B-cell-depleted T cells, or PBMCs.

This CDR3 has 13 amino acids. From germline, CDR1 is SGHTA and CDR2 FQGNSA. V lost 1 base to trimming and J lost 7 bases; unmatched junction nucleotides: 0. In the original workflow: Reference gene primer amplification gave nucleated cell count estimates. Generated by immunoSEQ multiplex PCR, the TCRdb table keeps only in-frame clones and is missing some. Clone size and the V and J calls come from that table; the DNA yielded D and trimming. The sample lists a few hundred thousand clones, 82% seen once, with less than 3.5% in the top ten. The sample consisted of peripheral blood. The receptor was isolated from a woman aged 18-30 years with acute or convalescent COVID-19. This sequence joins TRBV7-2 and TRBJ2-2; 7 nucleotides match TRBD2. CDR3 amino acids: CASSLVAGGELFF. In DNA form, the CDR3 reads TGTGCCAGCAGCTTAGTAGCGGGCGGGGAGCTGTTTTTT.